The present T cell receptor beta chain was sequenced within a study of OX40 agonist ivuxolimab in advanced cancers. The method was immunoSEQ multiplex PCR; TCRdb's version includes in-frame clones alone and lacks a portion of them. This sample has tens of thousands of clones, with 60% to 85% found just once. This sequence originates from an adult with an advanced solid tumor such as melanoma, head and neck, liver or kidney cancer. Source: CD4+ or CD8+ T cells sorted from blood, taken in a trial of the OX40 agonist ivuxolimab.

The DNA of the CDR3 is TGTGCCAGCAACCCCACGGGGGTACACACTGAAGCTTTCTTT. It encodes CASNPTGVHTEAFF. The chain recombines TRBV7-9 with TRBJ1-1, with D perhaps matching TRBD1 (5 bases). The CDR3 length is 14 residues. V was clipped by 7 bases and J by 3 bases, with 15 bases between them. Germline values: CDR1 SEHNR, CDR2 FQNEAQ (reference sequence).